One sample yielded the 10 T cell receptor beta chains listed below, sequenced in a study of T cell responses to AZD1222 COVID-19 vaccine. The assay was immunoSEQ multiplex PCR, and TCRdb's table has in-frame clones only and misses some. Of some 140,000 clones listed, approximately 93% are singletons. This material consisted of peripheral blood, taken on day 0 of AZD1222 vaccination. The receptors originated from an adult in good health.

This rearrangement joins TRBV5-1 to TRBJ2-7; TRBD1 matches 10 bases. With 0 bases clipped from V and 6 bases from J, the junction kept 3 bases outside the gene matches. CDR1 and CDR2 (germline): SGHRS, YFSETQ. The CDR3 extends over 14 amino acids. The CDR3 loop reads CASSLGGQGVEQYF. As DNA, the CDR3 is TGCGCCAGCAGCTTGGGTGGACAGGGGGTCGAGCAGTACTTC.

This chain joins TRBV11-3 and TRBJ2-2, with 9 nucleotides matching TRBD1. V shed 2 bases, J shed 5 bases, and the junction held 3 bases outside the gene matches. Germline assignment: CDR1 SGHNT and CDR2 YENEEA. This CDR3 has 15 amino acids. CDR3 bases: TGTGCCAGCAGCTTACGACAGGGGGGAACCGGGGAGCTGTTTTTT. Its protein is CASSLRQGGTGELFF.

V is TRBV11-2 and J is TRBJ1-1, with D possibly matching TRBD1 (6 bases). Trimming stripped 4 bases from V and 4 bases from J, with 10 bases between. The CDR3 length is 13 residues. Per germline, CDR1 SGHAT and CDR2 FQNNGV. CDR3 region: CASSSSGVTEAFF. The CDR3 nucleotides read TGTGCCAGCAGCTCTTCAGGGGTCACTGAAGCTTTCTTT. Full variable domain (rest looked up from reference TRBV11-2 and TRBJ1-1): EAGVAQSPRYKIIEKRQSVAFWCNPISGHATLYWYQQILGQGPKLLIQFQNNGVVDDSQLPKDRFSAERLKGVDSTLKIQPAKLEDSAVYLCASSSSGVTEAFFGQGTRLTVV.

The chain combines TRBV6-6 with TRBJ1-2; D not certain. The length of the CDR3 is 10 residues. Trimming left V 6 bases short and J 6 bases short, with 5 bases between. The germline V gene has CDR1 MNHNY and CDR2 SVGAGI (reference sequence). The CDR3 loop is CASSGNGYTF. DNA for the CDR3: TGTGCCAGCAGCGGGAATGGCTACACCTTC.

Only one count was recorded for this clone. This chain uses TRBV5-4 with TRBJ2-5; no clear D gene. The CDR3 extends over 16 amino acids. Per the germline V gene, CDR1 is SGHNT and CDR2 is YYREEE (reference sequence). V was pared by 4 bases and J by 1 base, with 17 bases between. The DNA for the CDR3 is TGTGCCAGCAGCCCCGGAGCACCATCTACCCAAGAGACCCAGTACTTC. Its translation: CASSPGAPSTQETQYF. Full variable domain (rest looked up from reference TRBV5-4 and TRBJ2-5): ETGVTQSPTHLIKTRGQQVTLRCSSQSGHNTVSWYQQALGQGPQFIFQYYREEENGRGNFPPRFSGLQFPNYSSELNVNALELDDSALYLCASSPGAPSTQETQYFGPGTRLLVL.

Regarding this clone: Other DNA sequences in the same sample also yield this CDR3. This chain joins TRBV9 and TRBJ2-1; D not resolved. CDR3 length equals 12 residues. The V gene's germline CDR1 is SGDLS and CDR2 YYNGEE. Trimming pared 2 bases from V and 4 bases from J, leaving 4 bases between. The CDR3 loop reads CASSVGYNEQFF. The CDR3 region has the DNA TGTGCCAGCAGCGTCGGGTACAATGAGCAGTTCTTC.

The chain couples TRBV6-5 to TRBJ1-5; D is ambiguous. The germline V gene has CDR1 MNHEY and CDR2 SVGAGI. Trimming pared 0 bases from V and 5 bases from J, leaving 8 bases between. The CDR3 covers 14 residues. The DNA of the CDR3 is TGTGCCAGCAGTTACTCCACGGCGGATCAGCCCCAGCATTTT. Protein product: CASSYSTADQPQHF.

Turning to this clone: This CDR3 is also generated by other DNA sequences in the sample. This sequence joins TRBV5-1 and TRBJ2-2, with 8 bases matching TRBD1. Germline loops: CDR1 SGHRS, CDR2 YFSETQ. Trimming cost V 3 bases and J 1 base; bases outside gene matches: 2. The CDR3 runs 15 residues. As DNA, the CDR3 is TGCGCCAGCAGCTCAGGACAGGGGAACACCGGGGAGCTGTTTTTT. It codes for CASSSGQGNTGELFF. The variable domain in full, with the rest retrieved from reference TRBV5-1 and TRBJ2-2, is KAGVTQTPRYLIKTRGQQVTLSCSPISGHRSVSWYQQTPGQGLQFLFEYFSETQRNKGNFPGRFSGRQFSNSRSEMNVSTLELGDSALYLCASSSGQGNTGELFFGEGSRLTVL.

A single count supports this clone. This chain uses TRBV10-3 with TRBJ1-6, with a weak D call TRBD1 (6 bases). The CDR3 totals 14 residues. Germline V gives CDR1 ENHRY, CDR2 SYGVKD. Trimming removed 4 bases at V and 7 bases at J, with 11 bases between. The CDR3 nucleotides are TGTGCCATCAGTGGAACAGGGACGAATTCACCCCTCCACTTT. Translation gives CAISGTGTNSPLHF.

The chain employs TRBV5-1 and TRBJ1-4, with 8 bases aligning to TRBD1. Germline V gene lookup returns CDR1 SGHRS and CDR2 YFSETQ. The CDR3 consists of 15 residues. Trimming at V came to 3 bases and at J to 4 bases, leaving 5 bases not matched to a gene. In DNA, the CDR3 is TGCGCCAGCAGCTACAGACAGGGGTTTAATGAAAAACTGTTTTTT. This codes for CASSYRQGFNEKLFF.